This T cell receptor (beta chain) emerged from a study of identical twins. Study results and caveats: For zero-insertion analyses, partial confounding could come from invariant MAIT and iNKT cells. Cross-sectional statistics underpinned the conclusions; the same donors were not followed.

Each CDR3 protein gets one entry after TCRdb re-called the 5' RACE reads with MiXCR. Of more than 1.5 million distinct CDR3 sequences in the sample, around a third are singletons; the top ten hold around 0.3%. The trim removed 5 bases at V and 3 bases at J, leaving 12 bases unmatched. The CDR3 sequence is 15 residues long. Per the germline V gene, CDR1 is DFQATT and CDR2 is SNEGSKA (reference sequence). On this clonotype: Its antigen is unknown.

Sequenced: cord blood. The receptor was isolated from a newborn girl in good health. The chain is built from TRBV20-1 and TRBJ1-2; 7 nucleotides align to TRBD1. The CDR3 sequence: CSAPGTERSDYGYTF. CDR3 bases: TGCAGTGCTCCCGGGACAGAACGTTCTGACTATGGCTACACCTTC.